Listed below are T cell receptor beta chains from one sample, sequenced in a study of radiation and T cells in renal cell carcinoma. The assay was immunoSEQ multiplex PCR, and TCRdb's table has in-frame clones only and misses some. The sample shows about 83,000 clones, approximately 82% of them seen only once. Sequencing used blood, obtained from a patient whose treatment included radiotherapy and nephrectomy. The receptors come from a woman between 55 and 75 years old with renal cell carcinoma. The CDR3 runs from the conserved cysteine through the conserved F or W. A D gene is named only where the DNA matches it firmly. Expanded clones are given a class, and other clones once, few, many or no size at all.

clone_size j_call v_call d_call cdr3_nt cdr3_aa
NA TRBJ2-5 TRBV9 NA TGTGCCAGCAGCGTAGGAGTACAAGAGACCCAGTACTTC CASSVGVQETQYF
few TRBJ2-2 TRBV27 NA TGTGCCAGCAGTTCAGCGGGGAACACCGGGGAGCTGTTTTTT CASSSAGNTGELFF
NA TRBJ1-2 TRBV5-1 NA TGCGCCAGCAGCTTGGCAATGACCTATGGCTACACCTTC CASSLAMTYGYTF
NA TRBJ1-2 TRBV5-1 TRBD1 TGCGCCAGTACTAGAGAGGCAGGGGGCTATGGCTACACCTTC CASTREAGGYGYTF
NA TRBJ2-7 TRBV10-3 NA TGTGCCATCAGTCTCTCGACGACGTGGGAGCAGTACTTC CAISLSTTWEQYF
NA TRBJ2-7 TRBV11-2 NA TGTGCCAGCAGCGACGAGGACGGCCCGAGTTTGTACGAGCAGTACTTC CASSDEDGPSLYEQYF
NA TRBJ1-4 TRBV6-5 TRBD1 TGTGCCAGCAGGACAGGGGGATTGAAAAAACTGTTTTTT CASRTGGLKKLFF
once TRBJ1-2 TRBV14 TRBD1 TGTGCCAGCAGCCCTCCCGGGACAGGGCCCTATGGCTACACCTTC CASSPPGTGPYGYTF
NA TRBJ2-7 TRBV7-2 NA TGTGCCAGCAGCTTAAGGCAGGGGCACTACGAGCAGTACTTC CASSLRQGHYEQYF
NA TRBJ2-1 TRBV2 NA TGTGCCAGCAGTGCGGCTGGACGGGAGAATGAGCAGTTCTTC CASSAAGRENEQFF
NA TRBJ2-7 TRBV28 NA TGTGCCAGCAAACCGGGACAACATACCTACGAGCAGTACTTC CASKPGQHTYEQYF
NA TRBJ2-7 TRBV28 NA TGTGCCAGCAGTCCCCACGAGGTGCAGTACTTC CASSPHEVQYF
NA TRBJ2-7 TRBV7-4 TRBD2 TGTGCCAGCAGCTTAGGGGCTAGCGGGAGCCACGAGCAGTACTTC CASSLGASGSHEQYF
NA TRBJ2-2 TRBV2 NA TGTGCCAGCAGTGACCGGGGCAGCACCGGGGAGCTGTTTTTT CASSDRGSTGELFF